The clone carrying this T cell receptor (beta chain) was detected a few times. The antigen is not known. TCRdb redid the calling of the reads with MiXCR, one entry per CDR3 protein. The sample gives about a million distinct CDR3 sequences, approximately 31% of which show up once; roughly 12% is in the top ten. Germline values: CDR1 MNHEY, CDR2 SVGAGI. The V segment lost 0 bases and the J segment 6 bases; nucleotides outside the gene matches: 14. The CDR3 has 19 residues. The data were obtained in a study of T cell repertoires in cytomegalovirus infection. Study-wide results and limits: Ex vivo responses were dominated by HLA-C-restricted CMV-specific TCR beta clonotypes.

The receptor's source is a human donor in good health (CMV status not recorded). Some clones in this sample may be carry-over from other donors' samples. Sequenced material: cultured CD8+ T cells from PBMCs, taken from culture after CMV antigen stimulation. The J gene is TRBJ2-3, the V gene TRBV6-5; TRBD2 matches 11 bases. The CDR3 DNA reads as TGTGCCAGCAGTTACTCGAATATAGCGGGGGGGGTCGAGGGGGATACGCAGTATTTT. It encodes CASSYSNIAGGVEGDTQYF.